The 5 T cell receptor beta chains below all came from one sample that was sequenced in a study of PD-1 blockade in classical Hodgkin lymphoma. Time point described: cycle 4 day 1 (C4D1), after 6 weeks of nivolumab. Relapse was seen in all patients after autologous stem cell transplantation, and brentuximab vedotin exposure was variable. Sequenced by immunoSEQ multiplex PCR; TCRdb stores in-frame clones only, minus some. The sample yields about 90,000 clones, approximately 90% seen once. This specimen consisted of peripheral blood mononuclear cells (PBMCs), obtained before the fourth cycle of nivolumab. The receptors here all came from a human donor with classical Hodgkin lymphoma.

This clone was observed a handful of times. The chain links TRBV10-1 to TRBJ1-1, with TRBD1 matching 7 bases. Trimming at V came to 6 bases and at J to 4 bases, leaving 5 bases not matched to a gene. The CDR3 covers 13 residues. Per the germline V gene, CDR1 is WNHNN and CDR2 is SYGVQD (reference sequence). CDR3 amino acids: CASSMTGPTEAFF. The CDR3 DNA reads TGCGCCAGCAGCATGACAGGGCCCACTGAAGCTTTCTTT.

The rearrangement uses TRBV6-6 and TRBJ2-5; 7 nucleotides align to TRBD2. Germline assignment: CDR1 MNHNY and CDR2 SVGAGI (reference sequence). The CDR3 sequence is 14 residues long. J gave up 0 bases and V 2 bases, and 0 bases lay outside the gene matches. The CDR3: CASSYGGDQETQYF. The CDR3 bases are TGTGCCAGCAGTTACGGGGGGGACCAAGAGACCCAGTACTTC.

V usage is TRBV30 and J usage is TRBJ2-7; 12 bases agree with TRBD2. This CDR3 comprises 12 residues. The germline gives CDR1 GTSNPN, CDR2 SVGIG (reference sequence). The ends lost 4 bases at V and 13 bases at J; junction bases unmatched: 8. DNA for the CDR3: TGTGCCTGGACTAGCGGGGGGGCCCTTCCATACTTC. It yields the protein CAWTSGGALPYF.

This chain uses TRBV5-1 with TRBJ2-5, with D tentatively TRBD1 (5 bases). Trimming pared 5 bases from V and 4 bases from J, leaving 15 bases between. The V gene's germline CDR1 is SGHRS and CDR2 YFSETQ. CDR3 length: 14 amino acids. CDR3 region: CASSQGWVAETQYF. DNA of the CDR3: TGCGCCAGCAGTCAGGGCTGGGTGGCAGAGACCCAGTACTTC.

J is TRBJ1-5 and V is TRBV7-8, with D possibly TRBD1 on 6 matching bases. The CDR3 loop spans 15 amino acids. Trimming removed 5 bases at V and 6 bases at J, with 17 bases between. CDR1 and CDR2 from the germline V gene are SGHVS and FQNEAQ. Here the CDR3 DNA reads TGTGCCAGCAGCCCTGTTGGGGGGCGATTTCAGCCCCAGCATTTT. Translation: CASSPVGGRFQPQHF. Full variable domain (missing parts from reference TRBV7-8 and TRBJ1-5): GAGVSQSPRYKVAKRGQDVALRCDPISGHVSLFWYQQALGQGPEFLTYFQNEAQLDKSGLPSDRFFAERPEGSVSTLKIQRTQQEDSAVYLCASSPVGGRFQPQHFGDGTRLSIL.